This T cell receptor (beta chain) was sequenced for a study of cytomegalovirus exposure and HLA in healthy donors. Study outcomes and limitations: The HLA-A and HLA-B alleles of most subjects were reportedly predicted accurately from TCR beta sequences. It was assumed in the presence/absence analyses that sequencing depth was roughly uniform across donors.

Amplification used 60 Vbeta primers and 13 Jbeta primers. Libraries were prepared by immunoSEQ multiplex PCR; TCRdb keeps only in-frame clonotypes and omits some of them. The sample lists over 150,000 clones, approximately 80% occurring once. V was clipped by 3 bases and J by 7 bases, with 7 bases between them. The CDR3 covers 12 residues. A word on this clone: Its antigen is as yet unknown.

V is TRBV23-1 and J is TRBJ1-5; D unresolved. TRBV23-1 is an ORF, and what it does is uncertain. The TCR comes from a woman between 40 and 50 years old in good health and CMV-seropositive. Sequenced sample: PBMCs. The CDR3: CASSQVGQPQHF. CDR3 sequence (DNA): TGCGCCAGCAGTCAGGTGGGCCAGCCCCAGCATTTT.